These 16 T cell receptor beta chains share one sample of origin, sequenced in a study of T cell responses to AZD1222 COVID-19 vaccine (dated by TCRdb to the early 2020s). Libraries were prepared through the immunoSEQ multiplex PCR assay. TCRdb holds this immuneACCESS table with in-frame rearrangements only. Some clones are missing; in checked studies, unresolved V genes explain under half, and the rest has no known cause. The sample table shows about 150,000 clones, and approximately 89% are seen once. In total, the top ten clones hold approximately 5.2% of the sample. Taken with the paper, the label for time point translates to: baseline before first vaccination. The input for sequencing was peripheral blood, taken on day 0 of AZD1222 vaccination. These receptor sequences come from an adult in good health.

The chain employs TRBV6-5 and TRBJ2-3; a weak D match, TRBD2 (5 bases). The CDR3 has 14 amino acids. Germline-derived CDR1 and CDR2 are MNHEY and SVGAGI. Trimming removed 4 bases from V and 3 bases from J, with 11 bases in between. This chain's CDR3 is CASSWFSGTDTQYF. The DNA for the CDR3 is TGTGCCAGCAGTTGGTTCTCGGGAACAGATACGCAGTATTTT.

This clone appeared once. This rearrangement joins TRBV28 to TRBJ2-7; 8 bases map to TRBD2. This CDR3 is 14 amino acids long. V trimming: 5 bases; J trimming: 7 bases; junction bases outside the gene matches: 10. CDR1 and CDR2 (germline): MDHEN, SYDVKM. CDR3 coding DNA: TGTGCCAGCAGTCGGGGCGGGGGGCCGCTGGAGCAGTACTTC. This codes for CASSRGGGPLEQYF.

The chain links TRBV2 to TRBJ1-5; possibly TRBD1 for D (6 bases). This CDR3 spans 15 amino acids. The V gene's germline CDR1 is SNHLY and CDR2 FYNNEI. Trimming cost V 4 bases and J 2 bases, with 12 bases left between them. The CDR3 here is CASSVRTAGNQPQHF. DNA for the CDR3: TGTGCCAGCAGTGTCCGGACAGCCGGCAATCAGCCCCAGCATTTT.

This chain connects TRBV6-2 or TRBV6-3 to TRBJ1-2; the D gene is possibly TRBD1 (6 bases). The CDR3 spans 15 residues. The germline V and J ends were trimmed by 3 bases and 3 bases, with 14 bases remaining between them. The germline V gene has CDR1 MNHEY and CDR2 SVGEGT. CDR3 coding DNA: TGTGCCAGCAGTTATTTGGGGGCGCGAGACTATGGCTACACCTTC. This sequence encodes CASSYLGARDYGYTF.

The V call is TRBV6-5, the J call TRBJ2-2; D uncertain. Germline V gives CDR1 MNHEY, CDR2 SVGAGI. The CDR3 covers 13 residues. Trimming took 6 bases from V and 5 from J, leaving 10 bases between them. The CDR3 DNA reads as TGTGCCAGCAGCCTCAGGTGGACCGGGGAGCTGTTTTTT. Amino acid sequence: CASSLRWTGELFF.

This chain joins TRBV5-4 and TRBJ1-1; no firm D call. The V end lost 2 bases, the J end lost 2 bases, and 7 bases lay between the germline ends. Germline-derived CDR1 and CDR2 are SGHNT and YYREEE (reference sequence). The CDR3 contains 13 residues. The CDR3 is CASSLQSNTEAFF. CDR3 sequence (DNA): TGTGCCAGCAGCTTACAGAGTAACACTGAAGCTTTCTTT.

The sample holds a few counts of this clone. This sequence joins TRBV12-3 or TRBV12-4 and TRBJ2-1; D is uncertain. The ends were cut back, 0 bases at V and 7 bases at J, with 1 base in the middle. The CDR3 loop spans 11 amino acids. The CDR3 DNA follows: TGTGCCAGCAGTTTAGCTAATGAGCAGTTCTTC. Residues: CASSLANEQFF.

This clone was seen a few times. The rearrangement joins TRBV9 to TRBJ2-3; D is possibly TRBD1 (6 bases). The CDR3 loop spans 15 amino acids. V was pared by 2 bases and J by 0 bases, with 10 bases between. Germline V gives CDR1 SGDLS, CDR2 YYNGEE. CDR3 sequence (DNA): TGTGCCAGCAGCGTCGGACAGAGAAGCACAGATACGCAGTATTTT. Its protein is CASSVGQRSTDTQYF. Using reference TRBV9 and TRBJ2-3 for the parts outside the CDR3, the full variable domain is DSGVTQTPKHLITATGQRVTLRCSPRSGDLSVYWYQQSLDQGLQFLIQYYNGEERAKGNILERFSAQQFPDLHSELNLSSLELGDSALYFCASSVGQRSTDTQYFGPGTRLTVL.

This sequence joins TRBV5-4 and TRBJ1-1; unclear D gene. CDR3 length: 13 amino acids. Deletions cut 5 bases from V and 3 bases from J, with 11 bases between. Germline assignment: CDR1 SGHNT and CDR2 YYREEE (reference sequence). The CDR3, as DNA: TGTGCCAGCAGTTCCCGGATGGACACTGAAGCTTTCTTT. The encoded protein is CASSSRMDTEAFF.

This chain connects TRBV5-4 to TRBJ1-1; the D is unclear. Germline CDR1 is SGHNT and CDR2 is YYREEE (reference sequence). The CDR3 is 15 amino acids. With 6 bases removed from V and 1 base from J, the gap between germline ends came to 16 bases. Written as DNA, the CDR3 is TGTGCCAGCAATGAGGGAGGAAGAGGGAACACTGAAGCTTTCTTT. Translation gives CASNEGGRGNTEAFF. Complete variable domain (other parts from reference TRBV5-4 and TRBJ1-1): ETGVTQSPTHLIKTRGQQVTLRCSSQSGHNTVSWYQQALGQGPQFIFQYYREEENGRGNFPPRFSGLQFPNYSSELNVNALELDDSALYLCASNEGGRGNTEAFFGQGTRLTVV.

The genes are TRBV5-8 and TRBJ2-7; no clear D gene. The germline V and J ends were trimmed by 7 bases and 0 bases, with 8 bases remaining between them. This CDR3 spans 12 amino acids. In germline, CDR1 is SGHTS, CDR2 YDEGEE. The CDR3 spells CASGSLSYEQYF. The CDR3 region has the DNA TGTGCCAGCGGTTCGCTCTCCTACGAGCAGTACTTC.

Note on this clone: The sample has other DNA sequences that encode this CDR3 too. The chain uses TRBV9 and TRBJ2-1; TRBD1 or TRBD2 may be the D gene (6 bases each). Germline assignment: CDR1 SGDLS and CDR2 YYNGEE. Trimming removed 3 bases at V and 0 bases at J, with 10 bases between. CDR3 length equals 15 residues. The CDR3 nucleotides are TGTGCCAGCAGCGCTAGGGGGGACTCCTACAATGAGCAGTTCTTC. Translated: CASSARGDSYNEQFF.

The chain combines TRBV3-1 (or the pseudogene TRBV3-2) with TRBJ1-1, with D possibly matching TRBD1 (5 bases). Germline assignment: CDR1 LGHDT and CDR2 YNNKEL (reference sequence). The CDR3 is 16 amino acids. V lost 4 bases and J 5 bases, leaving 20 bases between the germline ends. The DNA for the CDR3 is TGTGCCAGCAGCCCCTCCCAGCAGGGTGGTCGGACTGAAGCTTTCTTT. Its translation: CASSPSQQGGRTEAFF.

This chain connects TRBV7-9 to TRBJ1-2; 7 nucleotides line up with TRBD1. Germline V CDR1 and CDR2: SEHNR, FQNEAQ (reference sequence). V shed 5 bases and J 3 bases; nucleotides not matched to a gene: 6. The CDR3 totals 14 residues. The CDR3 nucleotides are TGTGCCAGCAGCAATAGTACAGGGGACTATGGCTACACCTTC. Translating it yields CASSNSTGDYGYTF.

This sequence joins TRBV7-9 and TRBJ2-3; D is undetermined. The germline V gene has CDR1 SEHNR and CDR2 FQNEAQ (reference sequence). This CDR3 comprises 15 residues. The V gene lost 5 bases and the J gene lost 2 bases, with 14 bases spanning the gap. CDR3 in DNA: TGTGCCAGCAGCCCGCGCGGCTCGGCCACAGATACGCAGTATTTT. It yields the protein CASSPRGSATDTQYF.

The V gene is TRBV11-3, the J gene TRBJ2-1, with 7 bases identical to TRBD1. The CDR3 contains 14 residues. The germline V gene has CDR1 SGHNT and CDR2 YENEEA. Trimming cost V 0 bases and J 10 bases; bases outside gene matches: 6. CDR3: CASSLEGGDSEQFF. DNA of the CDR3: TGTGCCAGCAGCTTAGAAGGGGGCGATAGCGAGCAGTTCTTC.